This TCR beta chain derives from a study of monozygotic twins with inflammatory bowel disease. To note about this clonotype: Its antigen is unknown.

With around 15 and 9 cycles respectively, two nested PCRs were carried out on TCRalpha and TCRbeta cDNA. TCRdb derives one entry per CDR3 protein from the 5' RACE reads, leaving out DNA. The specimen's table records approximately 200,000 distinct CDR3 sequences. Points from the study as a whole: No repertoire similarity difference was seen between concordant and discordant twins; power was possibly limited. With inverse Simpson as the measure, TCRbeta diversity was lower in IBD patients than in healthy co-twins.

One blood sample of around 2.5 ml was taken from each donor. The germline V gene encodes CDR1 DFQATT and CDR2 SNEGSKA (reference sequence). The CDR3 runs 15 residues. The receptor was isolated from a human donor with ulcerative colitis or Crohn's disease, or a healthy co-twin of an affected twin (not recorded which). The sequencing input was blood. V gene TRBV20-1 combines with J gene TRBJ2-5; TCRdb picks TRBD1, but there is no DNA to check that call. The CDR3 protein is CSARGGREAGETQYF.